This is a list of T cell receptor beta chains from one sample in a study of shared clonotypes between healthy human individuals. Sequencing used immunoSEQ multiplex PCR; TCRdb keeps in-frame clones, though not all of them. The top ten hold more than 1.5% of the sample, which has about 2.1 million clones, 93% seen once. The sequencing sample was made of naive CD8+ T cells from PBMCs. Receptors were obtained from a young man in good health. Some clones in this sample may be carry-over from other donors' samples. CDR3s include the opening cysteine and the closing phenylalanine or tryptophan. A D gene is named only where the DNA matches it firmly. Only some rows state a clone size, as once, few, many or a class for expanded clones.

v_gene,d_gene,abundance,j_gene,CDR3nt,CDR3aa
TRBV19,NA,NA,TRBJ2-3,TGTGCCAGTAGTGATACGAGACATTTAGATACGCAGTATTTT,CASSDTRHLDTQYF
TRBV5-1,NA,NA,TRBJ1-5,TGCGCCAGCAGCTTCAACCTCAATCAGCCCCAGCATTTT,CASSFNLNQPQHF
TRBV27,NA,NA,TRBJ2-5,TGTGCCAGCAGCCCGGGGCCCAGCGGGCGAGAGACCCAGTACTTC,CASSPGPSGRETQYF
TRBV15,TRBD2,NA,TRBJ2-3,TGTGCCACCAAGGGACTAGCGGGACGCACAGATACGCAGTATTTT,CATKGLAGRTDTQYF
TRBV11-2,NA,NA,TRBJ2-1,TGTGCCAGCAGCTTAGTTGAGCAGTTCTTC,CASSLVEQFF
TRBV5-6,NA,NA,TRBJ2-2,TGTGCCAGCAGCACCCTTCTGGGGCAGGGGGGATTCACCGGGGAGCTGTTTTTT,CASSTLLGQGGFTGELFF
TRBV19,TRBD2,NA,TRBJ2-7,TGTGCCAGTAGTTGGGTAGCGGGAGGCTACGAGCAGTACTTC,CASSWVAGGYEQYF
TRBV4-1,NA,NA,TRBJ2-3,TGCGCCAGCAGCCAATTTGGATTGAACACAGATACGCAGTATTTT,CASSQFGLNTDTQYF
TRBV12-5,NA,NA,TRBJ1-3,TGTGCTAGTGGGTCACAGGGTATTGCAAACACCATATATTTT,CASGSQGIANTIYF
TRBV28,NA,NA,TRBJ2-7,TGTGCCAGCAGTTGGCAGGGGGGAATTGAGCAGTACTTC,CASSWQGGIEQYF
TRBV12-5,NA,NA,TRBJ2-2,TGTGCTAGTGGTTTGGGCCTCACCGGGGAGCTGTTTTTT,CASGLGLTGELFF
TRBV5-1,NA,NA,TRBJ2-7,TGCGCCAGCAGCTTGGCCGGGGCTTCCGAGCAGTACTTC,CASSLAGASEQYF
TRBV6-1,NA,few,TRBJ1-5,TGTGCCAGCAGTGAACAAATACGGGGGTATCAGCCCCAGCATTTT,CASSEQIRGYQPQHF
TRBV10-3,NA,NA,TRBJ2-7,TGTGCCATCAGTGAACAATCAGGGCCGTCCTACGAGCAGTACTTC,CAISEQSGPSYEQYF
TRBV7-8,TRBD2,NA,TRBJ2-1,TGTGCCAGCAGCCCGGGACTAGCGGGGAACCGGATATACAATGAGCAGTTCTTC,CASSPGLAGNRIYNEQFF
TRBV7-9,NA,NA,TRBJ2-7,TGTGCCAGCAGCTTAGCCTGGCAGAGGACCTACGAGCAGTACTTC,CASSLAWQRTYEQYF
TRBV27,NA,NA,TRBJ1-5,TGTGCCAGCACAAACGTCAGGGGCCAGCCCCAGCATTTT,CASTNVRGQPQHF
TRBV27,NA,NA,TRBJ2-3,TGTGCCAGCAGCACCCATCCTAGCACAGATACGCAGTATTTT,CASSTHPSTDTQYF
TRBV2,TRBD1,NA,TRBJ2-3,TGTGCCAGCAAAATTATAACAGGGGGCATGGCAGATACGCAGTATTTT,CASKIITGGMADTQYF
TRBV15,NA,NA,TRBJ1-5,TGTGCCACCAGCAGAGCACAGGGATATCAGCCCCAGCATTTT,CATSRAQGYQPQHF
TRBV9,TRBD2,NA,TRBJ2-1,TGTGCCAGCAGCGTCAGGAGGACTAGCGGGAGGGGCAATGAGCAGTTCTTC,CASSVRRTSGRGNEQFF
TRBV6-4,TRBD2,NA,TRBJ2-1,TGTGCCAGCAGTGACGCGGGAGGGCCGGGGAATGAGCAGTTCTTC,CASSDAGGPGNEQFF
TRBV5-4,NA,NA,TRBJ2-5,TGTGCCAGCAGCTTGGTGTGGAAACTCCAAGAGACCCAGTACTTC,CASSLVWKLQETQYF
TRBV7-9,TRBD2,NA,TRBJ2-7,TGTGCCAGCAGCTTAGTAAGCGGGGATCTCGGCGAGCAGTACTTC,CASSLVSGDLGEQYF
TRBV28,TRBD2,NA,TRBJ2-1,TGTGCCAGCAGTCCCCGGACTAGCGAGGACTACAATGAGCAGTTCTTC,CASSPRTSEDYNEQFF
TRBV6-1,TRBD1,NA,TRBJ2-7,TGTGCCAGCAGGGCCCCAGGACAGGGATACTACGAGCAGTACTTC,CASRAPGQGYYEQYF
TRBV27,TRBD1,NA,TRBJ2-7,TGTGCCAGCAGCCCCAGGACAGGGAACCTCCACGAGCAGTACTTC,CASSPRTGNLHEQYF
TRBV28,NA,NA,TRBJ1-1,TGTGCCAGCTTGAAGACTATAGAAGATGATGAAGCTTTCTTT,CASLKTIEDDEAFF
TRBV28,NA,NA,TRBJ2-5,TGTGCCAGCAGTCATCCCCGCGGTAGCCTGGAGACCCAGTACTTC,CASSHPRGSLETQYF
TRBV7-3,NA,NA,TRBJ1-1,TGTGCCAGCAGCCTCGGTTCCAGGGCGAACACTGAAGCTTTCTTT,CASSLGSRANTEAFF
TRBV28,NA,NA,TRBJ1-2,TGTGCCAGCAGTAACAGGGTTGGGTTAGATGGCTACACCTTC,CASSNRVGLDGYTF
TRBV27,NA,NA,TRBJ2-7,TGTGCCAGCAGTCCCTTCGGGCAGGCGATAACCTACGAGCAGTACTTC,CASSPFGQAITYEQYF
TRBV10-3,NA,NA,TRBJ2-4,TGTGCCATCAGTGCTCCGGCAGGAACTCCCCATCTAGCCAAAAACATTCAGTACTTC,CAISAPAGTPHLAKNIQYF
TRBV5-6,TRBD1,NA,TRBJ2-3,TGTGCCAGCAGCTTGTGGCCGGGACAGGCGGGGACAGATACGCAGTATTTT,CASSLWPGQAGTDTQYF
TRBV28,NA,NA,TRBJ1-1,TGTGCCAGCAGTTTAGGTGACGGGAGGACTGAAGCTTTCTTT,CASSLGDGRTEAFF
TRBV15,NA,NA,TRBJ2-7,TGTGCCACCAGCAGCGCCGGGACGCAAAACTACGAGCAGTACTTC,CATSSAGTQNYEQYF
TRBV11-2,TRBD2,once,TRBJ2-7,TGTGCCAGCAGCTTAGGACTAGCGGGAGCCTACGAGCAGTACTTC,CASSLGLAGAYEQYF
TRBV19,TRBD2,NA,TRBJ2-7,TGTGCCACCGCAAACGCTAACGGGCTAGCGGATTACTCCTACGAGCAGTACTTC,CATANANGLADYSYEQYF
TRBV7-2,NA,NA,TRBJ2-3,TGTGCCAGCAGCCTCTCGGGGACGTTCGCAGATACGCAGTATTTT,CASSLSGTFADTQYF
TRBV27,NA,NA,TRBJ2-7,TGTGCCAGCAGTCCCTGGGGAGCGGTTGCCTACGAGCAGTACTTC,CASSPWGAVAYEQYF
TRBV28,NA,NA,TRBJ2-5,TGTGCCAGCAGCCACCTGCCCCAGGGGAAAGAGACCCAGTACTTC,CASSHLPQGKETQYF
TRBV5-1,TRBD1,NA,TRBJ1-1,TGCGCCAGCACACTTACTTCAGGGACAGCAAACCCGAACACTGAAGCTTTCTTT,CASTLTSGTANPNTEAFF
TRBV4-3,NA,NA,TRBJ2-7,TGCGCCAGCAGCCCGTCCAGGGGTTCCTACGAGCAGTACTTC,CASSPSRGSYEQYF
TRBV7-9,NA,NA,TRBJ2-2,TGTGCCAGCAGCATAAGACTGAGAACCGGGGAGCTGTTTTTT,CASSIRLRTGELFF
TRBV9,NA,NA,TRBJ2-7,TGTGCCAGCAGCCCCGAGTTGACCCCCTACGAGCAGTACTTC,CASSPELTPYEQYF
TRBV19,NA,NA,TRBJ1-5,TGTGCCAGAAGACCCCCCCCCAGGGAGGTTGGCAATCAGCCCCAGCATTTT,CARRPPPREVGNQPQHF
TRBV29-1,NA,NA,TRBJ2-1,TGCAGCGTCGCTACCCCCGGGACAATCTACAATGAGCAGTTCTTC,CSVATPGTIYNEQFF
TRBV9,TRBD2,NA,TRBJ2-7,TGTGCCAGCAGCGCAGGCGGGAGCGTCGCCTACGAGCAGTACTTC,CASSAGGSVAYEQYF
TRBV4-1,TRBD2,NA,TRBJ2-1,TGCGCCAGCAGCCAAGGGAGCGTGCGACTAGCGGATTACAATGAGCAGTTCTTC,CASSQGSVRLADYNEQFF
TRBV27,TRBD2,NA,TRBJ2-2,TGTGCCAGCAGTTTAGCGCGGGGGCTAGCGGGAGATCCCGGGGAGCTGTTTTTT,CASSLARGLAGDPGELFF
TRBV18,NA,NA,TRBJ2-7,TGTGCCAGCTCCCTAGGACAGATCTACGAGCAGTACTTC,CASSLGQIYEQYF
TRBV5-1,NA,NA,TRBJ2-2,TGCGCCAGCAGCTTGGAATGGGGCACCGGGGAGCTGTTTTTT,CASSLEWGTGELFF
TRBV27,NA,NA,TRBJ2-7,TGTGCCAGCTCCTTTGGGGGCTCCTCCTACGAGCAGTACTTC,CASSFGGSSYEQYF
TRBV11-2,TRBD2,NA,TRBJ2-1,TGTGCCAGCAGCTTAGTGCGGACTAGCGGCCCCTACAATGAGCAGTTCTTC,CASSLVRTSGPYNEQFF
TRBV4-2,TRBD1,NA,TRBJ2-3,TGTGCCAGCAGCCAAGATCGGGGGGACAGGGGGACAGATACGCAGTATTTT,CASSQDRGDRGTDTQYF